This T cell receptor (beta chain) appears in the sequencing data of a study of blood T cells in healthy people across ages. Study at large: Every two T cells gave about one barcoded beta molecule via template switching.

Study results and caveats: Naive CD4+ cells and diversity were both higher in long-lived donors than in aged donors.

Comment on this clonotype: The antigen is unknown.

Alongside a J-beta primer mix, a sample-barcoded 5' primer served in a second PCR lasting roughly 6 to 11 cycles. TCRdb re-called the 5' RACE reads through MiXCR, storing one row per CDR3 protein. Found here are over 950,000 distinct CDR3 sequences, 30% to 40% of them singletons; the top ten hold around 12%. The V segment lost 0 bases and the J segment 0 bases; nucleotides outside the gene matches: 9. This CDR3 has 17 amino acids. Germline-derived CDR1 and CDR2 are DFQATT and SNEGSKA (reference sequence). The sequencing sample was made of blood. The chain is built from TRBV20-1 and TRBJ2-3, with 7 bases matching TRBD1. This clonotype was sampled from a young man in good health. DNA for the CDR3: TGCAGTGCTAGAGATACCCTGACAGGGCCTAGCACAGATACGCAGTATTTT. It is translated as CSARDTLTGPSTDTQYF.